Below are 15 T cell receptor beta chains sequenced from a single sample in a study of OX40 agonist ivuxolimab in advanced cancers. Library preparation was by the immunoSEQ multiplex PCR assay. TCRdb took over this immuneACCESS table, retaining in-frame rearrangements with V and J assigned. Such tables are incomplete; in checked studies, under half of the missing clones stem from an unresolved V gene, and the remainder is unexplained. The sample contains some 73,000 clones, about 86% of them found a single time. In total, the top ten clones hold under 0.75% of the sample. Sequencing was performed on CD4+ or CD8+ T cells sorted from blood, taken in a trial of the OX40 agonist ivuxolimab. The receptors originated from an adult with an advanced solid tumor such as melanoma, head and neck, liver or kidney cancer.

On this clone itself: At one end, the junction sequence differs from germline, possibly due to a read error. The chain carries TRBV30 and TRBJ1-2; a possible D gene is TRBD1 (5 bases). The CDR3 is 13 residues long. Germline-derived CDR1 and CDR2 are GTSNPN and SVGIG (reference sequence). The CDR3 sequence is CVWELGVSYGYTF. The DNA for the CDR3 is TGTGTCTGGGAGCTGGGGGTCTCATATGGCTACACCTTC.

This CDR3 is CASSLRQRTYEQYF. The CDR3 region has the DNA TGCGCCAGCAGCTTGAGACAGCGCACCTACGAGCAGTACTTC. The J gene is TRBJ2-7, the V gene TRBV5-1, with a weak D call TRBD1 (5 bases). There are 14 residues in the CDR3. V lost 1 base and J 2 bases, leaving 10 bases between the germline ends. The germline V gene has CDR1 SGHRS and CDR2 YFSETQ.

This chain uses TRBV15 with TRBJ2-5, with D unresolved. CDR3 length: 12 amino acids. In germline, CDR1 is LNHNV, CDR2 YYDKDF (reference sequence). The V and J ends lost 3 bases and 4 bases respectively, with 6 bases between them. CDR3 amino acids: CATSSARETQYF. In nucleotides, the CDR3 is TGTGCCACCAGCAGCGCTCGAGAGACCCAGTACTTC.

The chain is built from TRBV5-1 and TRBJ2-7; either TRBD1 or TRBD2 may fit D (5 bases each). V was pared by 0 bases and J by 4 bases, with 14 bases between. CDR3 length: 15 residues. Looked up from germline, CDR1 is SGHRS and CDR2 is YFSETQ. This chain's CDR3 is CASSLAWGSFYEQYF. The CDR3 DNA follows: TGCGCCAGCAGCTTGGCATGGGGGAGTTTTTACGAGCAGTACTTC.

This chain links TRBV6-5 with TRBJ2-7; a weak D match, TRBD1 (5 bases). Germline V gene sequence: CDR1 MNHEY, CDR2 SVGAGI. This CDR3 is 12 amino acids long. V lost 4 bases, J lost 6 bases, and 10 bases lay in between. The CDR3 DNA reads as TGTGCCAGCAGTTGGAGAAGGGGCGAGCAGTACTTC. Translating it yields CASSWRRGEQYF.

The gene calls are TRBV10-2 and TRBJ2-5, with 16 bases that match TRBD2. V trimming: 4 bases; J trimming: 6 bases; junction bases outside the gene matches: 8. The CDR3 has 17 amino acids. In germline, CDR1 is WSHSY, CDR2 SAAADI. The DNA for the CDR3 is TGCGCCAGCAGTGGAGGGACTAGCGGGAGGGCCGGGAAGACCCAGTACTTC. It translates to CASSGGTSGRAGKTQYF.

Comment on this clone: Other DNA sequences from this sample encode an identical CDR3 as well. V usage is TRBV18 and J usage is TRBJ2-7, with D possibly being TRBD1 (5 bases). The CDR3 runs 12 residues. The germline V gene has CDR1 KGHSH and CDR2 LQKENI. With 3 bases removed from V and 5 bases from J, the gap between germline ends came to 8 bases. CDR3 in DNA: TGTGCCAGCTCACCGGGGCGAGACGAGCAGTACTTC. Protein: CASSPGRDEQYF.

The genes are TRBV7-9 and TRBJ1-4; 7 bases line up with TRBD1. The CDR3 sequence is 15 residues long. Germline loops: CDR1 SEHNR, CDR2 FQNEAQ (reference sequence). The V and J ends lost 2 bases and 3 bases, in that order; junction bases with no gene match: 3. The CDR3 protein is CASSLPTGSNEKLFF. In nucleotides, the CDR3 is TGTGCCAGCAGCTTACCGACAGGGTCTAATGAAAAACTGTTTTTT.

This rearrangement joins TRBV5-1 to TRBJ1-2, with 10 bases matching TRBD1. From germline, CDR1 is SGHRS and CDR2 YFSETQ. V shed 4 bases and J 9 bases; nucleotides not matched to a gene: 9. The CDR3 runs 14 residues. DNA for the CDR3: TGCGCCAGCAGCCCGGGGGGACAGGGGATAAGCTACACCTTC. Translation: CASSPGGQGISYTF.

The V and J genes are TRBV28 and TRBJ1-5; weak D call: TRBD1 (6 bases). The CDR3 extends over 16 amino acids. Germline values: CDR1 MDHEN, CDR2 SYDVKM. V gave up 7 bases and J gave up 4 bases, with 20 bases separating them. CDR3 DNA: TGTGCCAGCATGATCCTTCAGGGGTCGGGTAATCAGCCCCAGCATTTT. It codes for CASMILQGSGNQPQHF.

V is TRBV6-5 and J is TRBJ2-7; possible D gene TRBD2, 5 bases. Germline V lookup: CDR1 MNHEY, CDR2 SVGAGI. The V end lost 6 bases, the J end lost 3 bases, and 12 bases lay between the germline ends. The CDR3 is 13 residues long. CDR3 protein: CASRQRWGYEQYF. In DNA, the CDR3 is TGTGCCAGCAGACAGCGGTGGGGCTACGAGCAGTACTTC.

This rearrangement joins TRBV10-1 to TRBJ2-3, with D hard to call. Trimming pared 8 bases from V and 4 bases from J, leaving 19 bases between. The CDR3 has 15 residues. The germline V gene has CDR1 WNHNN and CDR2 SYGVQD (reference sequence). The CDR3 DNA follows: TGCGCCAGCCAATCCCCCACGCGGTTGCCAGATACGCAGTATTTT. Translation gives CASQSPTRLPDTQYF.

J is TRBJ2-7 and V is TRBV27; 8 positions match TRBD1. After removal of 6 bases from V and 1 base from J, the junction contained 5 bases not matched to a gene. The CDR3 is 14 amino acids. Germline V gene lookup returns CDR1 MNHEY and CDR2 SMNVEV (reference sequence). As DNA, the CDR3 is TGTGCCAGCAGATGGACAGGGCAATCCTACGAGCAGTACTTC. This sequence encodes CASRWTGQSYEQYF.

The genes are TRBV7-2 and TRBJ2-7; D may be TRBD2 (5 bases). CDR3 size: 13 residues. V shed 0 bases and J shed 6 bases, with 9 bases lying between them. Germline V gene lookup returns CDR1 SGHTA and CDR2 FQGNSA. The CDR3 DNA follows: TGTGCCAGCAGCTTAGCGTCTAGCCCCGAGCAGTACTTC. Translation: CASSLASSPEQYF.

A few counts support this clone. Here the CDR3 DNA reads TGTGCCAGCACGGGCGGGAGGGCCGTCAATGAGCAGTTCTTC. This translates into CASTGGRAVNEQFF. J is TRBJ2-1 and V is TRBV2; TRBD2 matches at 9 bases. The CDR3 length is 14 residues. CDR1 and CDR2 from the germline V gene are SNHLY and FYNNEI. The V and J ends lost 7 bases and 6 bases, in that order; junction bases with no gene match: 7.